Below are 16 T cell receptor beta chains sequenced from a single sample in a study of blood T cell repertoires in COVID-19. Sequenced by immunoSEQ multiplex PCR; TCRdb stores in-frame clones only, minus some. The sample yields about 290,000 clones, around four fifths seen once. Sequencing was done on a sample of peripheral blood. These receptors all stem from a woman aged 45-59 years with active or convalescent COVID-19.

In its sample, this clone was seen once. The CDR3 protein is CASSVLGVGNEQFF. The DNA for the CDR3 is TGTGCCAGCAGCGTATTAGGGGTGGGCAATGAGCAGTTCTTC. The chain couples TRBV9 to TRBJ2-1; D might be TRBD1 (5 bases). Trimming stripped 1 base from V and 6 bases from J, with 11 bases between. The germline gives CDR1 SGDLS, CDR2 YYNGEE. The CDR3 length is 14 residues.

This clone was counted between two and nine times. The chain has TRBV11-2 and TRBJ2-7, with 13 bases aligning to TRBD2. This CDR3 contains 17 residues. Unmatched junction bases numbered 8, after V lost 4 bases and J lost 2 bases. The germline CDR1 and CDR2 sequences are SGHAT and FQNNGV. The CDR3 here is CASSSRPGLAGAYEQYF. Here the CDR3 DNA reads TGTGCCAGCAGCTCCCGCCCCGGACTAGCGGGGGCCTACGAGCAGTACTTC. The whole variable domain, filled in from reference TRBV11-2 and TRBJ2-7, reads EAGVAQSPRYKIIEKRQSVAFWCNPISGHATLYWYQQILGQGPKLLIQFQNNGVVDDSQLPKDRFSAERLKGVDSTLKIQPAKLEDSAVYLCASSSRPGLAGAYEQYFGPGTRLTVT.

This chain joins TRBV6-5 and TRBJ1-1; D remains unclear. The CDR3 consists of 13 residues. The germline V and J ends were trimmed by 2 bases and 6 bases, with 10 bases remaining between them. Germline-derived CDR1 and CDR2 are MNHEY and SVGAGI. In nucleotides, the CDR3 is TGTGCCAGCAGTTACGTGGAGGAAGCTGAAGCTTTCTTT. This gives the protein CASSYVEEAEAFF.

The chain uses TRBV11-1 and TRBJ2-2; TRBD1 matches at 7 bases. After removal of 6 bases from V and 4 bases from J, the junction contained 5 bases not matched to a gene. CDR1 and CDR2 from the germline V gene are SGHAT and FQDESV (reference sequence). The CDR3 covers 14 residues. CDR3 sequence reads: CASRPTGVTGELFF. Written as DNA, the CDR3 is TGTGCCAGCAGACCCACAGGGGTCACCGGGGAGCTGTTTTTT.

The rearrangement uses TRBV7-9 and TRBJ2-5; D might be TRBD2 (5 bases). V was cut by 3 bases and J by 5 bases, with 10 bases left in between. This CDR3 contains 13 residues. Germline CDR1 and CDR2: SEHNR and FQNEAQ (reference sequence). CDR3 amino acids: CASSLRVDETQYF. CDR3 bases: TGTGCCAGCAGCTTGCGGGTAGACGAGACCCAGTACTTC.

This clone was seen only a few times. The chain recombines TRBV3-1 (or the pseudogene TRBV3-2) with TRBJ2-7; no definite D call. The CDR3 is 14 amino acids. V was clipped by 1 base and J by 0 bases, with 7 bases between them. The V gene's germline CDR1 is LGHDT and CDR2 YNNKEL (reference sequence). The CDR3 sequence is CASSQGAYSYEQYF. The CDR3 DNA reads TGTGCCAGCAGCCAAGGGGCTTACTCCTACGAGCAGTACTTC.

Written as DNA, the CDR3 is TGTGCCAGCAGTCCCCTAGCGGGTTGGGATACGCAGTATTTT. It encodes CASSPLAGWDTQYF. The V gene is TRBV11-2, the J gene TRBJ2-3; 8 nucleotides line up with TRBD2. Germline-derived CDR1 and CDR2 are SGHAT and FQNNGV. Losses at the gene ends were 6 bases for V and 6 bases for J; bases not matched to a gene: 8. This CDR3 has 14 residues.

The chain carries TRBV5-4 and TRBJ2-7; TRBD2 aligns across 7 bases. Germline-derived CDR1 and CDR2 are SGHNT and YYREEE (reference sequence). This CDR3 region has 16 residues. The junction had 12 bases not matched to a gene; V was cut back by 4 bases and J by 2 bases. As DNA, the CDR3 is TGTGCCAGCAGCCCGGGGGGAGCGGTAACGACCTACGAGCAGTACTTC. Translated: CASSPGGAVTTYEQYF.

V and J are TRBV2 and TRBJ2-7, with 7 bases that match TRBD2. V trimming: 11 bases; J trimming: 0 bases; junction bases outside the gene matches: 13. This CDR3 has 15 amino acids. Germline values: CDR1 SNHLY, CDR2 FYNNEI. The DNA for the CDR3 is TGTGCCGGGAAGGGAGGGCCTACCAGCTCCTACGAGCAGTACTTC. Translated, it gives CAGKGGPTSSYEQYF.

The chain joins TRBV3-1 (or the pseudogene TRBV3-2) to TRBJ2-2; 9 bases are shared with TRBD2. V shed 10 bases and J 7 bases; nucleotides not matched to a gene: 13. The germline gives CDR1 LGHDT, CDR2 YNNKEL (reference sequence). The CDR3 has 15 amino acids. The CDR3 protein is CATSGASGMIGELFF. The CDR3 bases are TGTGCCACCAGTGGAGCTAGCGGGATGATCGGGGAGCTGTTTTTT.

Here the CDR3 reads CATSGLRQGGDTQYF. The CDR3 DNA reads as TGTGCCACCAGCGGATTAAGACAGGGGGGAGATACGCAGTATTTT. V is TRBV15 and J is TRBJ2-3, with 9 bases fitting TRBD1. V was clipped by 5 bases and J by 5 bases; unmatched bases: 8. The CDR3 consists of 15 residues. Looked up from germline, CDR1 is LNHNV and CDR2 is YYDKDF (reference sequence).

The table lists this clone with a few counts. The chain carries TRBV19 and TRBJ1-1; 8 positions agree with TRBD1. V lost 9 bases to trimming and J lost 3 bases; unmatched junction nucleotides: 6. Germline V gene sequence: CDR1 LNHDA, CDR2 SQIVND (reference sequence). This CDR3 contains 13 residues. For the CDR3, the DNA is TGTGCCAGCCAATTGGACAGGGACACTGAAGCTTTCTTT. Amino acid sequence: CASQLDRDTEAFF.

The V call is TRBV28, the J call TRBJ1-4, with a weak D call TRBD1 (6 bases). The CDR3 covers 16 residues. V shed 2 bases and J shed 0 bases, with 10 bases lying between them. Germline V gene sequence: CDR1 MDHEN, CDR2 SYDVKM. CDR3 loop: CASSLHRQATNEKLFF. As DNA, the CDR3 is TGTGCCAGCAGTTTACACAGACAGGCAACTAATGAAAAACTGTTTTTT.

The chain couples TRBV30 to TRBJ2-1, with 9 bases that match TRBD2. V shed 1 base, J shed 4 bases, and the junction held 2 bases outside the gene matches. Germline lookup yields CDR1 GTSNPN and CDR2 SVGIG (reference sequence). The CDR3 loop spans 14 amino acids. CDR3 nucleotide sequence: TGTGCCTGGAGTGGCGGGGGGGGATACAATGAGCAGTTCTTC. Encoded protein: CAWSGGGGYNEQFF.

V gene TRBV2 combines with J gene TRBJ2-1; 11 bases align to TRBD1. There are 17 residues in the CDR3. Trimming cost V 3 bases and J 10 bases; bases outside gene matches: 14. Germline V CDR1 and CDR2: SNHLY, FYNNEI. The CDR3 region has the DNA TGTGCCAGCAGTGATTGGGGCAGGGACAGGGGGGCTGGCGAGCAGTTCTTC. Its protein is CASSDWGRDRGAGEQFF.

This CDR3 reads CASTSGTSGRNEQFF. CDR3 DNA: TGTGCCAGCACCTCGGGGACTAGCGGGAGGAATGAGCAGTTCTTC. The chain is built from TRBV27 and TRBJ2-1, with TRBD2 identical over 15 bases. This CDR3 is 15 amino acids long. In germline, CDR1 is MNHEY, CDR2 SMNVEV (reference sequence). Trimming removed 7 bases from V and 7 bases from J; junction bases left unmatched: 5.